The present entry profiles one T cell receptor (beta chain) with its context. Its antigen remains unidentified. This sample was included in a study of vaccination effects on CD4 cells after COVID-19. Using viral peptide pools, the ViraFEST assay grew out antigen-specific CD4+ T cells prior to sequencing. The culture ran for 9 to 11 days, and then CD4+ T cells were isolated. By PCR, the person was confirmed to have had SARS-CoV-2 infection between March and December 2020. The culture medium for 1.5 million to 2 million PBMC per well included around 9.3 IU/ml IL-2 and about 9.9 ug/ml peptides. Half-medium replacement with IL-2 medium occurred on days 3 and 7. Generated by immunoSEQ multiplex PCR, the TCRdb table keeps only in-frame clones and is missing some. Among more than 20,000 clones, 60% to 80% were seen once, and the ten largest hold about a fifth. The CDR3 is 13 residues long. Germline V gene data show CDR1 as MNHNY and CDR2 as SVGAGI (reference sequence). V lost 6 bases and J lost 2, with 8 bases in between.

This sample comprised CD4+ T cells from PBMCs cultured with HCoV-NL63 spike peptides, obtained before COVID-19 vaccination. The genes are TRBV6-6 and TRBJ1-5; D remains ambiguous. The receptor was isolated from a human donor who had a prior SARS-CoV-2 infection. CDR3 sequence (DNA): TGTGCCAGCAGGATTATAGGCAATCAGCCCCAGCATTTT. Translating gives CASRIIGNQPQHF.